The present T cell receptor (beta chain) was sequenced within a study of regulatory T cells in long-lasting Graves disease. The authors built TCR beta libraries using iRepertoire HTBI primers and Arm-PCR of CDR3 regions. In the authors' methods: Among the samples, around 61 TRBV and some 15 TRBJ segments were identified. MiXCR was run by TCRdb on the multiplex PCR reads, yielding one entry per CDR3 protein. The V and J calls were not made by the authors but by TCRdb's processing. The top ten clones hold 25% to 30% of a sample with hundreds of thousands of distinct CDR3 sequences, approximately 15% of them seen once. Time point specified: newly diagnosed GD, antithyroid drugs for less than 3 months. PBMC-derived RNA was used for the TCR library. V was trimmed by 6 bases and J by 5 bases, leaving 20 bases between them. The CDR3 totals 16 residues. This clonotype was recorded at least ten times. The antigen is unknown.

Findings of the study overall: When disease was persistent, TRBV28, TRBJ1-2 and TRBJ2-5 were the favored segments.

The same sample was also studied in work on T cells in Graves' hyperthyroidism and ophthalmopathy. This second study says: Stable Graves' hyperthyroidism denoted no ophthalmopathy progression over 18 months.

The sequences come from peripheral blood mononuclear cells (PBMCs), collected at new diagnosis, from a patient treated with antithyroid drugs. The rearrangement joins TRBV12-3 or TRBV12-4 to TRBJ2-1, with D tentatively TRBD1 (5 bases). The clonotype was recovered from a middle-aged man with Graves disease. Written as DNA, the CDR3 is TGTGCCAGCAGCCCACACAACCGACAGACCCACAATGAGCAGTTCTTC. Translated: CASSPHNRQTHNEQFF.